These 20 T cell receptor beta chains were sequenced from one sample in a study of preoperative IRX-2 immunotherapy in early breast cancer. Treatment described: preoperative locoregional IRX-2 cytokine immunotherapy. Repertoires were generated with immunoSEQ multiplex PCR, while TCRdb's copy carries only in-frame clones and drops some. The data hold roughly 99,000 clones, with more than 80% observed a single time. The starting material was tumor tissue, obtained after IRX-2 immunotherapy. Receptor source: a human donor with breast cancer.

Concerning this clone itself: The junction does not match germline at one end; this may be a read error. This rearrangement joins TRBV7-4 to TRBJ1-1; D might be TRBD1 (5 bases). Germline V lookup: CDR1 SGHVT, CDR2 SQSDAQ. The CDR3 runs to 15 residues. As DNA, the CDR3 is TGTGCCAGCAACTTAACCGCAGGGCCGAACACTGAAGCTTTCTTT. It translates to CASNLTAGPNTEAFF.

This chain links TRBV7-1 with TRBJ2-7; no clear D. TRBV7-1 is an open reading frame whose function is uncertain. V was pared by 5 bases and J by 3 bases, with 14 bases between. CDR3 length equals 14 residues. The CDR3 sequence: CASSPKAGVYEQYF. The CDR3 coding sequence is TGTGCCAGCAGCCCCAAGGCAGGAGTCTACGAGCAGTACTTC.

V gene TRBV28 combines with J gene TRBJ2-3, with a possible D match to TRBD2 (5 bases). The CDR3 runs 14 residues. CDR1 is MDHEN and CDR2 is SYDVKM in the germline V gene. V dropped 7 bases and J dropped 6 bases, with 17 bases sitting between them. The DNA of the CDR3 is TGTGCCAGCACCGCCGGGCGGGTCTTCGATACGCAGTATTTT. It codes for CASTAGRVFDTQYF.

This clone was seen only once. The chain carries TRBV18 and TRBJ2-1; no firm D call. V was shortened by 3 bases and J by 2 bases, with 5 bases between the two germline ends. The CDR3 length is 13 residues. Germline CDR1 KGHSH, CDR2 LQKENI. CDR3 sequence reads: CASSPAAYNEQFF. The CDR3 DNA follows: TGTGCCAGCTCACCCGCGGCCTACAATGAGCAGTTCTTC. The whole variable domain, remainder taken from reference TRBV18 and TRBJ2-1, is NAGVMQNPRHLVRRRGQEARLRCSPMKGHSHVYWYRQLPEEGLKFMVYLQKENIIDESGMPKERFSAEFPKEGPSILRIQQVVRGDSAAYFCASSPAAYNEQFFGPGTRLTVL.

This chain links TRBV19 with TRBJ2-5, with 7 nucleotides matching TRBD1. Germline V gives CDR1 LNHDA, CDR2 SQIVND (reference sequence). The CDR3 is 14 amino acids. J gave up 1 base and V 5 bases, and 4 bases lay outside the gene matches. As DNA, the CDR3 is TGTGCCAGTAGTCTACAGGGGATCCAAGAGACCCAGTACTTC. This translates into CASSLQGIQETQYF.

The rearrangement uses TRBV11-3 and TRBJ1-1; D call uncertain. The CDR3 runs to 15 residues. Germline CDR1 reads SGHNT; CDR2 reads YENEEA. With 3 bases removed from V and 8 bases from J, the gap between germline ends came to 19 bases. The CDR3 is CASSFLRTLPGEAFF. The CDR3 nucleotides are TGTGCCAGCAGCTTCCTCCGGACCCTCCCCGGAGAAGCTTTCTTT.

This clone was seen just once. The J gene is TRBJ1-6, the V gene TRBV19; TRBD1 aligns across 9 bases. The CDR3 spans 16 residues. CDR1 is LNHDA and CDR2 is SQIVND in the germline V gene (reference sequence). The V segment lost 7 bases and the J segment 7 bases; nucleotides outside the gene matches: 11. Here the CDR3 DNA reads TGTGCCAGTAAGTGGGGGAGACAGGGGGAGAATTCACCCCTCCACTTT. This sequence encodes CASKWGRQGENSPLHF.

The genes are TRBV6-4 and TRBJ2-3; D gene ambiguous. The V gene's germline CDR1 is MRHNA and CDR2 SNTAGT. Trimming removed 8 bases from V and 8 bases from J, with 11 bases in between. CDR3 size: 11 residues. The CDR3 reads CASLFSGTQYF. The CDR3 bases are TGTGCCAGCCTGTTTTCGGGTACGCAGTATTTT.

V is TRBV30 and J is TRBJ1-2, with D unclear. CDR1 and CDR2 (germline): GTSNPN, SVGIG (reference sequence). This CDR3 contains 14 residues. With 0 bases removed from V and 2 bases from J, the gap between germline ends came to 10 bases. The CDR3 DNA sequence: TGTGCCTGGAGTGTTAGGGAGATCAACTATGGCTACACCTTC. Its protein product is CAWSVREINYGYTF.

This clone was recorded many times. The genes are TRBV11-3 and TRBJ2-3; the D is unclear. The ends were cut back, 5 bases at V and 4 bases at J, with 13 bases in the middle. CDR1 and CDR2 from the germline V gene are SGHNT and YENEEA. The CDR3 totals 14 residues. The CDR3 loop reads CASSPLTSADTQYF. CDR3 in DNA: TGTGCCAGCAGCCCTCTTACATCCGCAGATACGCAGTATTTT.

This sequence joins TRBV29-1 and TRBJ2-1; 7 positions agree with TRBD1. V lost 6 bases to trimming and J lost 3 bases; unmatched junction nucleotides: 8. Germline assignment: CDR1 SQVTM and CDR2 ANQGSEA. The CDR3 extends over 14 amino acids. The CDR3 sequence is CSVRAGTVYNEQFF. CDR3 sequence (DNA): TGCAGCGTACGAGCCGGGACAGTCTACAATGAGCAGTTCTTC.

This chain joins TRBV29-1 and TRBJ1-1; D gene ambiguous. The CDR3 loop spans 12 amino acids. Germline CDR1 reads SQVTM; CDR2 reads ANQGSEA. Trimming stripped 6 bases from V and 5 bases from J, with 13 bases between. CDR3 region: CSVDVKGTEAFF. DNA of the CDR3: TGCAGCGTGGACGTGAAAGGGACTGAAGCTTTCTTT.

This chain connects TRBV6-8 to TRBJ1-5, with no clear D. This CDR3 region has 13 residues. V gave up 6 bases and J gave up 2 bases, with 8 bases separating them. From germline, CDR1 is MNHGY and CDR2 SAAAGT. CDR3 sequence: CASREGRNQPQHF. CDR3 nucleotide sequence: TGTGCCAGCAGGGAAGGGCGCAATCAGCCCCAGCATTTT.

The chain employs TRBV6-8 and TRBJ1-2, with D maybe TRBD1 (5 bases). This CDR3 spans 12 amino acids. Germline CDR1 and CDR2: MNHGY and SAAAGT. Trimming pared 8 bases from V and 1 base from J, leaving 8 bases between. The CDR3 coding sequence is TGTGCCAGCGCAGGGATTAACTATGGCTACACCTTC. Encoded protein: CASAGINYGYTF.

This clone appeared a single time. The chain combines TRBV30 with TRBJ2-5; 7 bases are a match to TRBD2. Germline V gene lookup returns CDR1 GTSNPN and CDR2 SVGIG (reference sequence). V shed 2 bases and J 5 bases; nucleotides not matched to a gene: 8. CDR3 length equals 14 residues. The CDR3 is CAWSWLAGLETQYF. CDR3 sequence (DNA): TGTGCCTGGAGTTGGTTAGCGGGCCTGGAGACCCAGTACTTC.

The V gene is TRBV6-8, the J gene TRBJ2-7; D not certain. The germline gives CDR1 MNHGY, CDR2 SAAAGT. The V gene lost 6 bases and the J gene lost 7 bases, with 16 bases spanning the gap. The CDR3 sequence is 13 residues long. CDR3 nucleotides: TGTGCCAGCAGCCGGACCAAACGTCAAGAGCAGTACTTC. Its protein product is CASSRTKRQEQYF.

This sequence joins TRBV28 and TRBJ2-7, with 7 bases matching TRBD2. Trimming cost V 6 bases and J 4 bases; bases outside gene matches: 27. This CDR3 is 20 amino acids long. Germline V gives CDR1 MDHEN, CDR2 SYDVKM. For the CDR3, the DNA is TGTGCCAGCAGGGGAAATGGCGGCGGGAGTGGTGAATCCCTGTTTTACGAGCAGTACTTC. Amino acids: CASRGNGGGSGESLFYEQYF.

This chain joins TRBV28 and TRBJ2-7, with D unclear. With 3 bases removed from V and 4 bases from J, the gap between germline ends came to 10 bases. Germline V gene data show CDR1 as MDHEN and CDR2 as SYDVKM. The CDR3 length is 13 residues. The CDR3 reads CASSFTTGYEQYF. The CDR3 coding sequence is TGTGCCAGCAGTTTTACGACTGGTTACGAGCAGTACTTC.

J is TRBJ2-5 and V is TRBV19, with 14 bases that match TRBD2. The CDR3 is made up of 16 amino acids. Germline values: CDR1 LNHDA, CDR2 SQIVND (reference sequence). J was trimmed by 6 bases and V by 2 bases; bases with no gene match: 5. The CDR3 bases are TGTGCCAGTAGTATACTCGGGACTAGCGGGAGTAAGACCCAGTACTTC. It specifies CASSILGTSGSKTQYF.

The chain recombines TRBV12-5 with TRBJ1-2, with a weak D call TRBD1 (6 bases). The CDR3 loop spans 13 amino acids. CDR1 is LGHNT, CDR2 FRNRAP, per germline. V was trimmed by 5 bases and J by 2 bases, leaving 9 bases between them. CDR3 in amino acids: CASGPTGNYGYTF. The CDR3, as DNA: TGTGCTAGTGGTCCGACAGGAAACTATGGCTACACCTTC.